The source of this TCR beta chain is a study of CD8 T cells in Susac syndrome. Reverse transcription of about 0.5 to 1 ug RNA was carried out with random hexamers. TCRdb reprocessed the immunoSEQ multiplex PCR reads via MiXCR and lists one record per CDR3 protein. This sample has more than 95,000 distinct CDR3 sequences, with 90% to 95% found just once. Study observations and caveats: The study acknowledged a relatively small number of individuals in its TCR sequencing and HLA analysis.

TEMRA cells were FACS-enriched, while CD8+ and CD4+ T cells were negatively isolated. In the case of this clonotype: The antigen is undetermined.

CDR1 and CDR2 (germline): LGHNA, YSLEER. Trimming at V came to 4 bases and at J to 0 bases, leaving 9 bases not matched to a gene. The CDR3 totals 18 residues. This rearrangement joins TRBV4-3 to TRBJ2-6; 7 bases line up with TRBD2. The sequence was collected from a human donor in good health. Sequences were obtained from CD4+ T cells from PBMCs. CDR3 sequence: CASSPSGGPGSGANVLTF. The CDR3 coding sequence is TGCGCCAGCAGCCCATCGGGGGGACCGGGCTCTGGGGCCAACGTCCTGACTTTC.